Below, 6 T cell receptor beta chains from the same sample are listed, as sequenced in a study of siplizumab effects on memory and regulatory T cells. Clones were read by immunoSEQ multiplex PCR, and TCRdb kept only the in-frame ones, dropping some. This table holds around 68,000 clones, about 90% found once. The source material was Tregs sorted from blood. These receptors were taken from a human donor in good health.

This clone was found a few times. The V and J genes are TRBV28 and TRBJ2-5, with 7 bases identical to TRBD1. The V segment lost 2 bases and the J segment 2 bases; nucleotides outside the gene matches: 2. This CDR3 is 14 amino acids long. Germline CDR1 reads MDHEN; CDR2 reads SYDVKM. This CDR3 reads CASSLGGQQETQYF. In nucleotides, the CDR3 is TGTGCCAGCAGTTTAGGGGGACAGCAAGAGACCCAGTACTTC.

This clone was seen once. CDR3 region: CASSLGGPAYEQYF. DNA for the CDR3: TGTGCCAGCAGCTTAGGGGGACCGGCGTACGAGCAGTACTTC. The chain links TRBV7-9 to TRBJ2-7, with D perhaps TRBD1 or TRBD2 (5 bases each). Germline V gene sequence: CDR1 SEHNR, CDR2 FQNEAQ (reference sequence). The V and J ends lost 1 base and 4 bases respectively, with 11 bases between them. CDR3 length: 14 amino acids.

The chain uses TRBV18 and TRBJ2-5; D is perhaps TRBD1 or TRBD2 (5 bases each). The germline V gene encodes CDR1 KGHSH and CDR2 LQKENI. V gave up 4 bases and J gave up 2 bases, with 17 bases separating them. This CDR3 is 16 amino acids long. Here the CDR3 reads CASSLRPGRKQETQYF. CDR3 DNA: TGTGCCAGCTCACTCCGACCGGGACGAAAACAAGAGACCCAGTACTTC. Full variable domain (outside the CDR3, taken from reference TRBV18 and TRBJ2-5): NAGVMQNPRHLVRRRGQEARLRCSPMKGHSHVYWYRQLPEEGLKFMVYLQKENIIDESGMPKERFSAEFPKEGPSILRIQQVVRGDSAAYFCASSLRPGRKQETQYFGPGTRLLVL.

This clone was observed a few times. This chain links TRBV6-6 with TRBJ2-7, with 8 bases fitting TRBD2. This CDR3 contains 15 residues. J was trimmed by 3 bases and V by 6 bases; bases with no gene match: 10. The germline CDR1 and CDR2 sequences are MNHNY and SVGAGI (reference sequence). CDR3 loop: CASSVRASGLYEQYF. CDR3 DNA sequence: TGTGCCAGCAGCGTTAGGGCTAGCGGGCTCTACGAGCAGTACTTC.

The V gene is TRBV28, the J gene TRBJ2-7, with D possibly TRBD1 on 5 matching bases. Germline V CDR1 and CDR2: MDHEN, SYDVKM. The CDR3 sequence is 14 residues long. V lost 1 base to trimming and J lost 5 bases, with 12 bases between them. CDR3 coding DNA: TGTGCCAGCAGTTTATCCCGCAGGGCCCACGAGCAGTACTTC. This sequence encodes CASSLSRRAHEQYF.

This rearrangement joins TRBV7-9 to TRBJ2-3; tentatively, D is TRBD2 (5 bases). The CDR3 is 16 residues long. V was clipped by 1 base and J by 2 bases, with 13 bases between them. Per germline, CDR1 SEHNR and CDR2 FQNEAQ (reference sequence). The CDR3 spells CASSLDAPGFTDTQYF. The CDR3 coding sequence is TGTGCCAGCAGCTTAGATGCGCCGGGGTTCACAGATACGCAGTATTTT.